The rows below give T cell receptor beta chains drawn from one sample of a study of long-term antiretroviral therapy in people with HIV. The data were produced by immunoSEQ multiplex PCR, yet TCRdb's version contains in-frame clones alone and is incomplete. Here the sample spans about 25,000 clones, approximately 81% being singletons. The sample consisted of unsorted PBMCs, taken at the start of antiretroviral therapy, before treatment. All receptors derive from a woman between 18 and 30 years old with HIV. Each CDR3 is given with its conserved first and last residue. Fields, in order: D gene, clone size, V gene, J gene, CDR3 DNA, CDR3 protein. D genes are given only for firm matches. Size is stated for part of the rows, as once, few or many counts, or as a class when the clone is expanded.

.	.	TRBV6-5	TRBJ1-1	TGTGCCAGCAGTTACTCGGAAAGGGCTGAAGCTTTCTTT	CASSYSERAEAFF
TRBD1	.	TRBV5-6	TRBJ1-2	TGTGCCAGCAGCCGGGACAGGGGAGATGGCTACACCTTC	CASSRDRGDGYTF
TRBD1	.	TRBV11-2	TRBJ2-7	TGTGCCAGCAGCCGGGACAGGGCCTACGAGCAGTACTTC	CASSRDRAYEQYF
TRBD2	.	TRBV6-1	TRBJ2-7	TGTGCCAGCAGGAAGCGGGAGTCCTACGAGCAGTACTTC	CASRKRESYEQYF
TRBD1	once	TRBV5-1	TRBJ1-1	TGCGCCAGCAGCAGGACAGGGGCTGAAGCTTTCTTT	CASSRTGAEAFF
TRBD1	.	TRBV6-6	TRBJ2-1	TGTGCCAGCAGTTACTCGACAGGGGGGAGGGATGAGCAGTTCTTC	CASSYSTGGRDEQFF
TRBD1	.	TRBV4-1	TRBJ1-5	TGCGCCAGCAGCCAAGAAGGGGGACAGGAAGGCCAGGGTCAGCCCCAGCATTTT	CASSQEGGQEGQGQPQHF
.	once	TRBV27	TRBJ2-7	TGTGCCAGCAGTTTAACCCCCGGCCGCTCCTACGAGCAGTACTTC	CASSLTPGRSYEQYF
.	.	TRBV5-1	TRBJ1-4	TGCGCCAGCAGCTTTATGGGGGGGGGCGCGAATGAAAAACTGTTTTTT	CASSFMGGGANEKLFF
.	once	TRBV2	TRBJ1-5	TGTGCCAGCAGTGAAGACACTTATAGCAATCAGCCCCAGCATTTT	CASSEDTYSNQPQHF
TRBD1	.	TRBV30	TRBJ1-1	TGTGCCTGGAGTAGGGGGCTTGAAGCTTTCTTT	CAWSRGLEAFF
TRBD1	.	TRBV5-1	TRBJ2-5	TGCGCCAGCAGCTCACAGGACAGGGAGACCCAGTACTTC	CASSSQDRETQYF
.	once	TRBV9	TRBJ2-1	TGTGCCAGCAGAGCGGAAGAAGACAATGAGCAGTTCTTC	CASRAEEDNEQFF
.	.	TRBV9	TRBJ1-5	TGTGCCAGCAGCCCACCCCCTGGGCCCCAGCATTTT	CASSPPPGPQHF
TRBD2	.	TRBV4-2	TRBJ2-3	TGTGCCAGCAGCCTACCCGGGGGGGACAATACGCAGTATTTT	CASSLPGGDNTQYF
.	.	TRBV6-5	TRBJ2-2	TGTGCCAGCAGTTTTCGACCTGAGAACACCGGGGAGCTGTTTTTT	CASSFRPENTGELFF
TRBD2	.	TRBV7-2	TRBJ2-7	TGTGCCAGCAGTTTCCAGGGCGGGGGGGCCGCGGAGGAGCAGTACTTC	CASSFQGGGAAEEQYF
.	medium-sized	TRBV19	TRBJ1-5	TGTGCCAGTAGCGAGGGGCAGCATAGCAATCAGCCCCAGCATTTT	CASSEGQHSNQPQHF
TRBD1	.	TRBV6-1	TRBJ2-7	TGTGCCAGCAGGCCCGGGACAGCCTACGAGCAGTACTTC	CASRPGTAYEQYF
.	.	TRBV5-1	TRBJ2-7	TGCGCCAGCAGCTCCGACCCCACGGGGACTGTCTCCTACGAGCAGTACTTC	CASSSDPTGTVSYEQYF
.	.	TRBV2	TRBJ1-6	TGTGCCAGCAGTCCTCAGGAGCCTGGCTCCTATAATTCACCCCTCCACTTT	CASSPQEPGSYNSPLHF
.	.	TRBV28	TRBJ2-7	TGTGCCAGCAGTTCGGGGGTCTACGAGCAGTACTTC	CASSSGVYEQYF
.	.	TRBV30	TRBJ1-4	TGTGCCTGGAGCCTGGGGGCAACTAATGAAAAACTGTTTTTT	CAWSLGATNEKLFF
TRBD2	.	TRBV7-8	TRBJ2-1	TGTGCCAGCACCAGTACCGGGACTAGCACAATCGTGGGTGTGTTCTTC	CASTSTGTSTIVGVFF
.	.	TRBV15	TRBJ2-3	TGTGCCACGGGACTGTCGTGGGATACGCAGTATTTT	CATGLSWDTQYF
.	.	TRBV21-1	TRBJ2-7	TGTGCCAGCAACAAATGGGGGACCCGGGAACCCTACGAGCAGTACTTC	CASNKWGTREPYEQYF